This T cell receptor (beta chain) was sequenced during a study of T cell responses to AZD1222 COVID-19 vaccine. Findings and caveats of the study: At 160-218 and 743-854, vaccine-associated CD4 TCRs were dominant, and they spanned spike. Clonal diversity was possibly underestimated; the donors were predominantly white British and more often female.

Per germline, CDR1 MDHEN and CDR2 SYDVKM. J lost 7 bases, V lost 4 bases, and 8 bases had no gene match. CDR3 length: 14 residues. About this clone: Its cognate antigen is unknown.

The assay was immunoSEQ multiplex PCR, and TCRdb's table has in-frame clones only and misses some. The data show around 120,000 clones, with 85% to 95% seen just once and about 2.7% held by the top ten. This TCR was sampled from an adult in good health. The source material was peripheral blood, sampled on day 0 of AZD1222 vaccination. The chain uses TRBV28 and TRBJ2-3; TRBD2 agrees at 7 bases. CDR3 nucleotide sequence: TGTGCCAGCAGTTCCGGTGGGGGGGTGAATACGCAGTATTTT. Its translation is CASSSGGGVNTQYF.